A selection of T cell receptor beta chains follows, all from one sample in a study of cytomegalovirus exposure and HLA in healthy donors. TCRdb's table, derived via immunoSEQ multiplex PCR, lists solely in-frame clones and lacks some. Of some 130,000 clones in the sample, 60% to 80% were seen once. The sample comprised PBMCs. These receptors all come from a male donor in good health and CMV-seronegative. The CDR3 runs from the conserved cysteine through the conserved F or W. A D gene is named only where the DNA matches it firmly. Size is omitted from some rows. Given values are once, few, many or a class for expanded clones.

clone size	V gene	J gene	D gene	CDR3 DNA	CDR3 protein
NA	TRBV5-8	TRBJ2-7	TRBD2	TGTGCCAGCAGCACGGGACTAGCGGGGATACCCTACGAGCAGTACTTC	CASSTGLAGIPYEQYF
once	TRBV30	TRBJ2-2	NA	TGTGCCTGGGGGCCCGGCCAGGGGCACACCGGGGAGCTGTTTTTT	CAWGPGQGHTGELFF
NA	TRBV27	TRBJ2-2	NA	TGTGCCAGCAGTTTAGGCGGGACAGCTTTCACCGGGGAGCTGTTTTTT	CASSLGGTAFTGELFF
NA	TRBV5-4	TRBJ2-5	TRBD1	TGTGCCAGCAGCCCCCCGACAGGGGAGGCAGAGACCCAGTACTTC	CASSPPTGEAETQYF
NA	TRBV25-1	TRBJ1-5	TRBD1	TGTGCCAGCAGTGAATCGACAGGGAGCAATCAGCCCCAGCATTTT	CASSESTGSNQPQHF
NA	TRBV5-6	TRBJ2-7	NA	TGTGCCAGCAGCTTCTCTTACTACGAGCAGTACTTC	CASSFSYYEQYF
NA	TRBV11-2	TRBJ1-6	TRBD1	TGTGCCAGCAGAGGACAGGGGAGGGTGGACTCACCCCTCCACTTT	CASRGQGRVDSPLHF
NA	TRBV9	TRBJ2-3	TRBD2	TGTGCCAGCAGCGTAGCGACTAGCGGGGGCCCTAGGGCAGATACGCAGTATTTT	CASSVATSGGPRADTQYF
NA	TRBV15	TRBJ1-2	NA	TGTGCCACCAGCAGACCAGACACATATGGCTACACCTTC	CATSRPDTYGYTF
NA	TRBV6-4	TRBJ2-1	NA	TGTGCCAGCAGTGCATCAGGGGAAGGGGATGAGCAGTTCTTC	CASSASGEGDEQFF